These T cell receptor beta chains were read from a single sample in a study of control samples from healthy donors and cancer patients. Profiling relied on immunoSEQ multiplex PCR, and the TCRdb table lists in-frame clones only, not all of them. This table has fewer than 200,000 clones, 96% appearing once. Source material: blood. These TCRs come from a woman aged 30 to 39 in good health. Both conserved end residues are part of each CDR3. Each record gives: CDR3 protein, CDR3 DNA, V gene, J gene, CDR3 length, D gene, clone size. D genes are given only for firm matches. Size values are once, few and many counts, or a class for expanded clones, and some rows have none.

CDR3 protein: CAIRTGNTGELFF; CDR3 DNA: TGTGCCATCCGTACAGGGAACACCGGGGAGCTGTTTTTT; V gene: TRBV6-5; J gene: TRBJ2-2; CDR3 length: 13; D gene: .; clone size: few
CDR3 protein: CSVVRGSGELFF; CDR3 DNA: TGCAGCGTTGTCAGGGGGTCCGGGGAGCTGTTTTTT; V gene: TRBV29-1; J gene: TRBJ2-2; CDR3 length: 12; D gene: TRBD1; clone size: .
CDR3 protein: CASSPGQGGSPLHF; CDR3 DNA: TGTGCCAGCTCGCCGGGACAGGGAGGTTCACCCCTCCACTTT; V gene: TRBV18; J gene: TRBJ1-6; CDR3 length: 14; D gene: TRBD1; clone size: .
CDR3 protein: CASSAGQGNTEAFF; CDR3 DNA: TGTGCCAGCAGTGCCGGACAGGGAAACACTGAAGCTTTCTTT; V gene: TRBV25-1; J gene: TRBJ1-1; CDR3 length: 14; D gene: TRBD1; clone size: .
CDR3 protein: CASSLSGWNTEAFF; CDR3 DNA: TGTGCCAGCAGCTTATCCGGGTGGAACACTGAAGCTTTCTTT; V gene: TRBV7-2; J gene: TRBJ1-1; CDR3 length: 14; D gene: .; clone size: .
CDR3 protein: CASSIRPVGEQFF; CDR3 DNA: TGTGCCAGCAGCATTAGACCCGTGGGTGAGCAGTTCTTC; V gene: TRBV13; J gene: TRBJ2-1; CDR3 length: 13; D gene: .; clone size: once
CDR3 protein: CASSPLFADRAQETQYF; CDR3 DNA: TGTGCCAGCAGCCCCCTCTTTGCGGACAGGGCCCAAGAGACCCAGTACTTC; V gene: TRBV28; J gene: TRBJ2-5; CDR3 length: 17; D gene: TRBD1; clone size: .
CDR3 protein: CASSLSLRPGRSYEQYF; CDR3 DNA: TGCGCCAGCAGCTTGAGTTTGCGGCCAGGTCGTTCGTACGAGCAGTACTTC; V gene: TRBV5-1; J gene: TRBJ2-7; CDR3 length: 17; D gene: .; clone size: .
CDR3 protein: CASSLDSQRPASGNTIYF; CDR3 DNA: TGTGCTAGCAGCTTGGATTCTCAACGGCCCGCCTCTGGAAACACCATATATTTT; V gene: TRBV7-7; J gene: TRBJ1-3; CDR3 length: 18; D gene: .; clone size: .
CDR3 protein: CASSPQGLNTEAFF; CDR3 DNA: TGTGCCAGCAGCCCACAGGGTCTGAACACTGAAGCTTTCTTT; V gene: TRBV5-6; J gene: TRBJ1-1; CDR3 length: 14; D gene: .; clone size: .
CDR3 protein: CASSQDHLLNEQFF; CDR3 DNA: TGTGCCAGCAGCCAAGATCATTTGCTAAATGAGCAGTTCTTC; V gene: TRBV3-1/TRBV3-2; J gene: TRBJ2-1; CDR3 length: 14; D gene: .; clone size: .
CDR3 protein: CASRLAGAPEQYF; CDR3 DNA: TGTGCCTCCCGACTAGCGGGAGCCCCCGAGCAGTACTTC; V gene: TRBV30; J gene: TRBJ2-7; CDR3 length: 13; D gene: TRBD2; clone size: .
CDR3 protein: CASSYRAANYGYTF; CDR3 DNA: TGTGCCAGCAGTTATCGAGCAGCAAACTATGGCTACACCTTC; V gene: TRBV6-2/TRBV6-3; J gene: TRBJ1-2; CDR3 length: 14; D gene: .; clone size: .
CDR3 protein: CASSLDRGSREQYF; CDR3 DNA: TGTGCCAGCAGCTTAGACAGGGGTTCACGCGAGCAGTACTTC; V gene: TRBV5-6; J gene: TRBJ2-7; CDR3 length: 14; D gene: TRBD1; clone size: .
CDR3 protein: CASSPPGLAGGKVYEQYF; CDR3 DNA: TGTGCCAGCAGCCCCCCGGGCCTAGCGGGGGGTAAAGTCTACGAGCAGTACTTC; V gene: TRBV27; J gene: TRBJ2-7; CDR3 length: 18; D gene: TRBD2; clone size: .
CDR3 protein: CASSIRAATTYEQYF; CDR3 DNA: TGTGCCAGCAGCATCCGGGCAGCTACTACCTACGAGCAGTACTTC; V gene: TRBV6-5; J gene: TRBJ2-7; CDR3 length: 15; D gene: .; clone size: once
CDR3 protein: CATSVAPGQATYNEQFF; CDR3 DNA: TGTGCCACCAGTGTTGCACCGGGACAGGCCACCTACAATGAGCAGTTCTTC; V gene: TRBV24-1; J gene: TRBJ2-1; CDR3 length: 17; D gene: TRBD1; clone size: .
CDR3 protein: CASSLGRELDTIYF; CDR3 DNA: TGTGCCAGCAGCTTAGGCAGGGAATTGGACACCATATATTTT; V gene: TRBV7-9; J gene: TRBJ1-3; CDR3 length: 14; D gene: .; clone size: .
CDR3 protein: CAWSVAGNQPQHF; CDR3 DNA: TGTGCCTGGAGTGTAGCAGGTAATCAGCCCCAGCATTTT; V gene: TRBV30; J gene: TRBJ1-5; CDR3 length: 13; D gene: .; clone size: .
CDR3 protein: CASHPGTTYYNEQFF; CDR3 DNA: TGTGCCAGTCACCCCGGGACAACCTACTACAATGAGCAGTTCTTC; V gene: TRBV19; J gene: TRBJ2-1; CDR3 length: 15; D gene: .; clone size: few
CDR3 protein: CASSHRVYEQYF; CDR3 DNA: TGCGCCAGCAGTCACAGGGTTTACGAGCAGTACTTC; V gene: TRBV10-2; J gene: TRBJ2-7; CDR3 length: 12; D gene: .; clone size: .
CDR3 protein: CASSRVGVSGRGNEQYF; CDR3 DNA: TGCGCCAGCAGCCGTGTAGGCGTTAGCGGGAGGGGTAACGAGCAGTACTTC; V gene: TRBV5-1; J gene: TRBJ2-7; CDR3 length: 17; D gene: TRBD2; clone size: once
CDR3 protein: CASSFWGADEKLFF; CDR3 DNA: TGTGCCAGCAGTTTTTGGGGGGCCGACGAAAAACTGTTTTTT; V gene: TRBV27; J gene: TRBJ1-4; CDR3 length: 14; D gene: .; clone size: once
CDR3 protein: CASSRTEYNEQFF; CDR3 DNA: TGTGCCAGCAGCCGGACAGAATACAATGAGCAGTTCTTC; V gene: TRBV3-1/TRBV3-2; J gene: TRBJ2-1; CDR3 length: 13; D gene: .; clone size: once
CDR3 protein: CASKPRDFSNQPQHF; CDR3 DNA: TGTGCCAGTAAACCCCGGGACTTTTCCAATCAGCCCCAGCATTTT; V gene: TRBV7-2; J gene: TRBJ1-5; CDR3 length: 15; D gene: .; clone size: .
CDR3 protein: CASSQDRTGGMSWMSTEAFF; CDR3 DNA: TGTGCCAGCAGCCAAGATCGGACAGGGGGCATGAGCTGGATGAGCACTGAAGCTTTCTTT; V gene: TRBV4-2; J gene: TRBJ1-1; CDR3 length: 20; D gene: TRBD1; clone size: many
CDR3 protein: CATSDWTGGTGELFF; CDR3 DNA: TGTGCCACCAGTGATTGGACAGGGGGAACCGGGGAGCTGTTTTTT; V gene: TRBV24-1; J gene: TRBJ2-2; CDR3 length: 15; D gene: TRBD1; clone size: .
CDR3 protein: CASGSKSYNEQFF; CDR3 DNA: TGTGCCAGCGGGAGTAAGTCCTACAATGAGCAGTTCTTC; V gene: TRBV6-5; J gene: TRBJ2-1; CDR3 length: 13; D gene: .; clone size: .